Presented here are 30 T cell receptor beta chains from one specimen sequenced in a study of T cells after yellow fever vaccination. TCRdb redid the calling of the 5' RACE reads with MiXCR, one entry per CDR3 protein. The table has hundreds of thousands of distinct CDR3 sequences, approximately 18% seen once; the top ten hold roughly a sixth. The source material was PBMCs, sampled before the yellow fever booster vaccination. These receptor sequences come from a man aged 18 to 29 who received the YFV17D yellow fever vaccine.

Points on this clonotype: An end of the junction differs from the germline gene, which may be a read error. This chain joins TRBV7-2 and TRBJ2-2, with D possibly matching TRBD2 (5 bases). CDR3 length: 14 amino acids. CDR1 is SGHTA, CDR2 FQGNSA, per germline. CDR3 nucleotide sequence: TGTGCCAGCAGCTTAACGGCGAACACCGGGGATCTGTTTTTT. It translates to CASSLTANTGDLFF.

Only a few counts were recorded for this clonotype. The chain uses TRBV29-1 and TRBJ2-3; maybe TRBD1 (5 bases). The CDR3 runs 15 residues. V was shortened by 2 bases and J by 4 bases, with 16 bases between the two germline ends. CDR1 and CDR2 from the germline V gene are SQVTM and ANQGSEA. Written as DNA, the CDR3 is TGCAGCGTTGAAAGGGCGTTGGGGCGCCCAGATACGCAGTATTTT. This gives the protein CSVERALGRPDTQYF.

This clonotype was recorded a few times. This chain links TRBV18 with TRBJ2-5, with a weak D call TRBD2 (5 bases). The V and J ends lost 3 bases and 3 bases respectively, with 11 bases between them. This CDR3 has 14 amino acids. In germline, CDR1 is KGHSH, CDR2 LQKENI. The CDR3, as DNA: TGTGCCAGCTCACCGGCGAGCGGCGAAGAGACCCAGTACTTC. It translates to CASSPASGEETQYF.

V is TRBV29-1 and J is TRBJ2-1; D is perhaps TRBD2 (5 bases). The CDR3 runs to 12 residues. The germline gives CDR1 SQVTM, CDR2 ANQGSEA. V was shortened by 6 bases and J by 10 bases, with 16 bases between the two germline ends. In nucleotides, the CDR3 is TGCAGCGTAGACGGATTTCCGGGGGAGCAGTTCTTC. Residues: CSVDGFPGEQFF.

The rearrangement joins TRBV25-1 to TRBJ1-1; 8 bases agree with TRBD1. The CDR3 loop spans 13 amino acids. Germline CDR1 MGHDK, CDR2 SYGVNS. The V and J ends lost 8 bases and 6 bases, in that order; junction bases with no gene match: 8. CDR3 nucleotides: TGTGCCAGCTCCGGACAGGGAAAATCTGAAGCTTTCTTT. Its translation: CASSGQGKSEAFF.

The chain recombines TRBV28 with TRBJ2-3; tentatively, D is TRBD1 (5 bases). CDR3 length: 15 residues. V was pared by 5 bases and J by 0 bases, with 12 bases between. Germline CDR1 reads MDHEN; CDR2 reads SYDVKM. CDR3: CASSPGHASTDTQYF. The CDR3 DNA reads TGTGCCAGCAGTCCCGGACACGCTAGCACAGATACGCAGTATTTT.

The genes are TRBV7-2 and TRBJ1-3; TRBD1 might be the D (5 bases). From germline, CDR1 is SGHTA and CDR2 FQGNSA. With 5 bases removed from V and 5 bases from J, the gap between germline ends came to 13 bases. The CDR3 covers 14 residues. In DNA form, the CDR3 reads TGTGCCAGCAGCCCTCCCGGGGCGAGAAACACCATATATTTT. Translation gives CASSPPGARNTIYF.

The rearrangement joins TRBV7-2 to TRBJ2-3, with TRBD2 identical over 9 bases. V lost 1 base and J lost 6; bases outside the gene matches: 5. There are 15 residues in the CDR3. The germline V gene has CDR1 SGHTA and CDR2 FQGNSA. The CDR3 is CASSLVRAGGDTQYF. CDR3 DNA: TGTGCCAGCAGCTTAGTTCGAGCGGGGGGCGATACGCAGTATTTT.

This chain joins TRBV4-1 and TRBJ1-1; the D is unclear. Germline CDR1 and CDR2: MGHRA and YSYEKL. Trimming stripped 4 bases from V and 1 base from J, with 13 bases between. CDR3 length: 15 residues. This CDR3 reads CASSPAYPENTEAFF. The CDR3 DNA is TGCGCCAGCAGCCCGGCCTATCCAGAGAACACTGAAGCTTTCTTT.

This clonotype was seen more than once but under ten times. The chain combines TRBV4-1 with TRBJ2-5; possibly TRBD2 for D (6 bases). The CDR3 loop spans 14 amino acids. CDR1 MGHRA and CDR2 YSYEKL come from the germline V gene. Trimming cost V 4 bases and J 4 bases, with 13 bases left between them. The CDR3 reads CASSPTRFAETQYF. As DNA, the CDR3 is TGCGCCAGCAGCCCGACTAGGTTTGCAGAGACCCAGTACTTC.

The gene calls are TRBV24-1 and TRBJ2-3; TRBD2 agrees at 9 bases. The CDR3 is made up of 16 amino acids. V was clipped by 1 base and J by 6 bases; unmatched bases: 7. Germline V gene lookup returns CDR1 KGHDR and CDR2 SFDVKD. CDR3 sequence: CATSDFPAGGPDTQYF. The DNA of the CDR3 is TGTGCCACCAGTGATTTTCCAGCGGGGGGCCCTGATACGCAGTATTTT.

This clonotype showed up just a few times. J is TRBJ2-7 and V is TRBV7-9; TRBD1 matches 9 bases. The CDR3 loop spans 15 amino acids. Trimming removed 5 bases from V and 2 bases from J; junction bases left unmatched: 7. CDR1 and CDR2 from the germline V gene are SEHNR and FQNEAQ (reference sequence). Here the CDR3 reads CASSAPGTGTYEQYF. DNA for the CDR3: TGTGCCAGCAGCGCGCCCGGGACAGGGACCTACGAGCAGTACTTC.

This clonotype has a handful of counts. This rearrangement joins TRBV2 to TRBJ1-1; possible D gene TRBD1, 5 bases. The CDR3 covers 13 residues. V dropped 1 base and J dropped 8 bases, with 11 bases sitting between them. CDR1 SNHLY and CDR2 FYNNEI come from the germline V gene. The CDR3 nucleotides read TGTGCCAGCAGTGAAGTGGGCAGGGCCGAAGCTTTCTTT. Amino acids: CASSEVGRAEAFF. The variable domain in full, completed from reference TRBV2 and TRBJ1-1, reads EPEVTQTPSHQVTQMGQEVILRCVPISNHLYFYWYRQILGQKVEFLVSFYNNEISEKSEIFDDQFSVERPDGSNFTLKIRSTKLEDSAMYFCASSEVGRAEAFFGQGTRLTVV.

Many counts were recorded for this clonotype. V and J are TRBV24-1 and TRBJ2-1; 10 bases are a match to TRBD1. The CDR3 sequence is 16 residues long. CDR1 KGHDR and CDR2 SFDVKD come from the germline V gene. V lost 3 bases, J lost 7 bases, and 8 bases stayed unmatched. The CDR3 sequence is CATSDTGTGAMNEQFF. In DNA form, the CDR3 reads TGTGCCACCAGTGATACCGGGACAGGGGCGATGAATGAGCAGTTCTTC.

This clonotype was seen only a few times. The chain joins TRBV4-3 to TRBJ2-3; D might be TRBD1 (5 bases). Germline CDR1 and CDR2: LGHNA and YSLEER. The CDR3 sequence is 18 residues long. V lost 0 bases and J 3 bases, leaving 19 bases between the germline ends. CDR3 amino acids: CASSQDLRGTLVTDTQYF. The DNA for the CDR3 is TGCGCCAGCAGCCAAGATCTAAGGGGCACACTGGTTACAGATACGCAGTATTTT.

This clonotype was seen a few times. The V gene is TRBV6-5, the J gene TRBJ2-1; D remains unclear. The CDR3 is made up of 14 amino acids. Trimming removed 4 bases from V and 9 bases from J, with 16 bases in between. Germline V gene data show CDR1 as MNHEY and CDR2 as SVGAGI. For the CDR3, the DNA is TGTGCCAGCAGTTTGCCGAGCCGTATGGGTGAGCAGTTCTTC. This codes for CASSLPSRMGEQFF.

This clonotype was seen only a few times. The chain couples TRBV6-2 or TRBV6-3 to TRBJ2-7; tentatively, D is TRBD2 (6 bases). Germline assignment: CDR1 MNHEY and CDR2 SVGEGT. This CDR3 has 13 residues. The V and J ends lost 6 bases and 2 bases respectively, with 11 bases between them. CDR3 in amino acids: CASRSGVPYEQYV. The CDR3 DNA reads TGTGCCAGCAGGTCGGGGGTTCCCTACGAGCAGTACGTC.

The rearrangement links TRBV5-1 to TRBJ1-2; 7 nucleotides align to TRBD1. Germline V gene data show CDR1 as SGHRS and CDR2 as YFSETQ. Trimming removed 3 bases from V and 6 bases from J; junction bases left unmatched: 14. This CDR3 spans 16 amino acids. The CDR3 reads CASSSLTGWSVDGYTF. In DNA form, the CDR3 reads TGCGCCAGCAGCTCACTGACAGGGTGGTCCGTCGATGGCTACACCTTC. Combining the CDR3 with reference TRBV5-1 and TRBJ1-2 gives the whole variable domain KAGVTQTPRYLIKTRGQQVTLSCSPISGHRSVSWYQQTPGQGLQFLFEYFSETQRNKGNFPGRFSGRQFSNSRSEMNVSTLELGDSALYLCASSSLTGWSVDGYTFGSGTRLTVV.

The chain has TRBV18 and TRBJ2-7; tentative D call: TRBD2 (6 bases). Germline CDR1 KGHSH, CDR2 LQKENI. V was trimmed by 2 bases and J by 5 bases, leaving 13 bases between them. This CDR3 is built from 14 residues. The CDR3 bases are TGTGCCAGCTCACCAACGGCGGGGAACAACGAGCAGTACGTC. Encoded protein: CASSPTAGNNEQYV.

This chain links TRBV27 with TRBJ2-1, with TRBD2 matching 9 bases. V dropped 2 bases and J dropped 7; count of bases not matched to a gene: 6. Germline CDR1 is MNHEY and CDR2 is SMNVEV (reference sequence). This CDR3 comprises 15 residues. CDR3 region: CASSLMRGGRNEQFF. DNA for the CDR3: TGTGCCAGCAGTTTAATGCGGGGGGGCAGAAATGAGCAGTTCTTC.

The chain joins TRBV12-3 or TRBV12-4 to TRBJ1-4; the match to TRBD1 covers 9 bases. V gave up 7 bases and J gave up 11 bases; unmatched junction bases: 11. This CDR3 has 14 residues. The CDR3 nucleotides are TGTGCCAGCACCACAGGGGGCCTCTGGGGTAAACTGTTTTTT. Its protein product is CASTTGGLWGKLFF.

This clonotype was recorded a few times. This chain links TRBV7-2 with TRBJ1-4; TRBD1 might be the D (5 bases). The ends were cut back, 4 bases at V and 8 bases at J, with 11 bases in the middle. Germline CDR1 SGHTA, CDR2 FQGNSA. The CDR3 is 13 amino acids. This CDR3 is CASSSQGGEKLFF. DNA of the CDR3: TGTGCCAGCAGCTCCCAGGGAGGGGAAAAACTGTTTTTT.

This rearrangement joins TRBV27 to TRBJ1-1, with D tentatively TRBD1 (5 bases). Trimming took off 9 bases at V and 4 bases at J, with 18 bases between the two ends. This CDR3 is 14 amino acids long. From germline, CDR1 is MNHEY and CDR2 SMNVEV (reference sequence). CDR3 sequence: CASGGGMSGTEAFF. The CDR3 coding sequence is TGTGCCAGTGGGGGGGGGATGTCAGGCACTGAAGCTTTCTTT.

In its sample, this clonotype was seen a few times. The chain has TRBV7-2 and TRBJ2-3; D remains unclear. Trimming removed 3 bases from V and 6 bases from J, with 7 bases in between. CDR1 and CDR2 (germline): SGHTA, FQGNSA. CDR3 size: 12 residues. The CDR3 coding sequence is TGTGCCAGCAGCTTCAGGTTCGATACGCAGTATTTT. This sequence encodes CASSFRFDTQYF.

This clonotype showed up just a few times. The chain carries TRBV6-6 and TRBJ2-3; D could derive from TRBD1 or TRBD2 (5 bases each). The CDR3 has 15 residues. Germline lookup yields CDR1 MNHNY and CDR2 SVGAGI (reference sequence). The V end was cut by 0 bases, the J end by 3 bases, with 10 bases between. This CDR3 is CASSYSRGETDTQYF. In DNA, the CDR3 is TGTGCCAGCAGTTACTCGAGAGGGGAGACAGATACGCAGTATTTT.

This clonotype was recorded at least ten times. The rearrangement joins TRBV29-1 to TRBJ2-7, with D possibly being TRBD1 or TRBD2 (5 bases each). CDR1 is SQVTM and CDR2 is ANQGSEA in the germline V gene. V lost 4 bases and J 6 bases, leaving 10 bases between the germline ends. The CDR3 is 11 residues long. CDR3 bases: TGCAGCGTTGCCTCCGGGGCCGAGCAGTACTTC. Translating gives CSVASGAEQYF.

In this sample, this clonotype turned up a few times. The junction differs from germline at one of its ends, possibly a read error. The V gene is TRBV4-1, the J gene TRBJ2-6, with TRBD1 as a possible D gene (7 bases). The germline gives CDR1 MGHRA, CDR2 YSYEKL. This CDR3 region has 19 residues. Written as DNA, the CDR3 is TGCGCCACCAGCGGGTTGGGCAGGGGGTTACTTTCTGGGGCCAACGTCCTGACTTTC. Protein: CATSGLGRGLLSGANVLTF.

This clonotype has a handful of counts. V and J are TRBV12-3 or TRBV12-4 and TRBJ1-5; 7 nucleotides line up with TRBD1. The CDR3 runs 18 residues. The trim removed 5 bases at V and 0 bases at J, leaving 13 bases unmatched. The CDR3 reads CASSDFGRGQTSNQPQHF. The CDR3 DNA follows: TGTGCCAGCAGTGACTTTGGCCGGGGACAGACTAGCAATCAGCCCCAGCATTTT.

CDR3 amino acids: CATSRGDRLNSPLHF. The CDR3 coding sequence is TGTGCCACCAGCAGAGGGGACAGATTAAATTCACCCCTCCACTTT. The chain carries TRBV15 and TRBJ1-6; 7 positions match TRBD1. J gave up 7 bases and V 1 base, and 4 bases lay outside the gene matches. This CDR3 has 15 residues. Germline V gives CDR1 LNHNV, CDR2 YYDKDF (reference sequence).

This clonotype came up a few times. This rearrangement joins TRBV4-1 to TRBJ1-1; D gene ambiguous. In germline, CDR1 is MGHRA, CDR2 YSYEKL. Between the trimmed V and J ends, which lost 2 bases and 3 bases, there was a span of 7 bases. CDR3 length: 13 amino acids. CDR3 in amino acids: CASSQSKYTEAFF. The CDR3 DNA reads as TGCGCCAGCAGCCAATCCAAGTACACTGAAGCTTTCTTT.